This TCR beta chain was captured by sequencing in a study of T-cell memory formation after mild COVID-19 (dated by TCRdb to the early 2020s). Background on the whole study: Most TCR sequence clusters were specific to one of the two donors. In a couple of donors, T-cell clones that expanded and contracted after mild COVID-19 were followed by sequencing TCRalpha and TCRbeta repertoires longitudinally. Two young, previously healthy adult volunteers, one female and one male, were included in the cohort.

Concerning this clonotype: What this receptor recognizes is not known. The sample holds no much larger clone one base away, and base qualities are not on file.

Including cysteine and phenylalanine, the CDR3 has 15 amino acids. The DNA shown is the 45-base CDR3, in frame from base 1. V is cut by 5 bases and J by 0 bases, and the space between the germline ends is 8 bases. Sequences MNHEY (CDR1) and SVGAGI (CDR2) are obtained from the germline V gene. PBMCs were isolated by Ficoll-Paque density gradient centrifugation. TCRdb shows the sequencer as Illumina NovaSeq 6000. TCRalpha and TCRbeta cDNA libraries were constructed by 5'RACE with constant-segment primers, with sample barcodes and unique molecular identifiers being introduced. RNA was extracted from every sample with Trizol reagent. Amplification of the libraries took two PCR steps, and the second step added a second sample barcode plus Illumina TruSeq adapters. Libraries were sequenced on an Illumina NovaSeq with 2 x 150 bp paired-end reads. The original pipeline was this. Demultiplexing of reads and collapsing into UMI-guided consensus sequences were performed with migec v1.2.7. With mixcr v2.1.11, UMI consensuses were aligned to TRA and TRB V and J templates and assembled into clonotypes. A clonotype was counted as expanded or contracted only when both edgeR and NoisET called the clonotype significant, with the noise models trained on biological replicates. For edgeR calls, the thresholds were a false discovery rate-adjusted p below 0.01 and a log2 fold-change of 1. As an exploratory analysis of dynamics, max-normalized trajectories of the 1000 most abundant clonotypes were examined with PCA combined with hierarchical clustering. Separately sequenced CD4+ and CD8+ repertoires were used to assign the CD4 or CD8 phenotype of responding clones. TCRdb's own reprocessing of the public reads used fastp at Q25 and MiXCR and kept productive beta chains. Entries that share a CDR3 protein sequence are merged under the most common genes and DNA. TCRdb assigned the V and J calls; the authors' analysis was not used. This sample gives fewer than 300,000 distinct CDR3 sequences in total; roughly 18% of them show up just once. Roughly 24% of the sample is held by the ten biggest clonotypes.

Findings and caveats that apply to the study as a whole: SARS-CoV-2 specificity was not confirmed for the second-wave clones peaking on day 37. Only two mild cases were covered by the study, and larger cohorts that include severe cases with pre-infection samples were considered necessary. From day 15 to 85, contracting clones showed balanced CD4/CD8 phenotypes, whereas a second wave of clones that expanded from day 15 to 37 leaned towards CD4+. Contracting CD4+ clones turned up mainly in the CM and EM memory subsets, whereas EMRA was where CD8+ clones were enriched. Some responding clones were detected in pre-infection memory, which suggested that pre-existing cross-reactive memory T cells had joined the SARS-CoV-2 response.

The sequence came from a young man who had mild COVID-19 (a few samples of this study predate the infection). The sample titles of this study are shuffled in the database, so cell type and time point are left out; the donor was told from shared clones. Recombination connected TRBV6-5 to TRBJ2-6, with a weak D call of TRBD1 (5 bases match). The sample was PBMCs or a T cell subset sorted from them (not recorded which). The sequenced DNA: TGTGCCAGCAGTCCCCAGGGCTCTGGGGCCAACGTCCTGACTTTC. It is translated as CASSPQGSGANVLTF.